This section outlines one T cell receptor beta chain sequence together with its context. This specimen comes from a study of blood T cell repertoires in COVID-19. In the study overall: Samples representing acute and convalescent COVID-19 were sourced from the United States, Italy and Spain.

Authors' processing steps: Using reference gene primer amplification, nucleated cell counts were estimated. Method: immunoSEQ multiplex PCR; TCRdb's copy keeps in-frame clones and lacks some. That table is the source of V, J and clone size, and D and trimming were worked out from the DNA. The data contain 300,000 to 400,000 clones, around 86% of them seen just once; the ten biggest clones take up around 4%. Germline V gene lookup returns CDR1 ENHRY and CDR2 SYGVKD. The CDR3 length is 14 residues. The V and J ends lost 5 bases and 0 bases respectively, with 8 bases between them. The sequenced sample was PBMCs or T cells enriched from blood (not recorded which). The chain recombines TRBV10-3 with TRBJ1-3; possible D gene TRBD1, 5 bases. This clonotype was sampled from a woman between 40 and 55 years old with acute COVID-19. The CDR3 sequence: CAISKGDSGNTIYF. In DNA form, the CDR3 reads TGTGCCATCAGTAAAGGGGACTCTGGAAACACCATATATTTT.